A selection of T cell receptor beta chains follows, all from one sample in a study of CD8+CD57+ T cells in acquired aplastic anemia. TCRdb re-analysed the reads in MiXCR, keeping a single row per CDR3 protein. Of roughly 81,000 distinct CDR3 sequences listed, approximately 45% are singletons. The specimen was sorted CD4+, CD8+, or CD8+CD57+ T cells (not recorded which) from PBMCs. These receptors originate from a human donor in good health, serving as a control. Both conserved end residues are part of each CDR3. The order of the fields is V gene, CDR3 protein.

>TRBV5-1
CASSVGQGGNSPLHF
>TRBV19
CASSIDQETQYF
>TRBV5-1
CASSPGTGRNQPQHF
>TRBV19
CASSIEGQQETQYF
>TRBV12-3/TRBV12-4
CASTLGTLDRNEQFF
>TRBV24-1
CATSAGTLNEQFF
>TRBV19
CASSQGADYNEQFF
>TRBV20-1
CSAKGTEGYSTDTQYF
>TRBV7-9
CASSNRDYNEQFF
>TRBV19
CASSIMGFSYNEQFF
>TRBV24-1
CATSGDRGYEQYF
>TRBV25-1
CACSATSAPTDTQYF
>TRBV3-1
CASSQGTGGNTIYF
>TRBV15
CATSRDRAYGYTF
>TRBV29-1
CSATQGSFAIAKNIQYF
>TRBV12-3/TRBV12-4
CASSLRAGAGNTIYF
>TRBV10-2
CASSQTSYGYTF
>TRBV29-1
CSVLLATNPHEQYF
>TRBV7-9
CASSLLAGLDTQYF
>TRBV15
CATSSLGTGRTGELFF
>TRBV7-9
CASSLEEGYTF